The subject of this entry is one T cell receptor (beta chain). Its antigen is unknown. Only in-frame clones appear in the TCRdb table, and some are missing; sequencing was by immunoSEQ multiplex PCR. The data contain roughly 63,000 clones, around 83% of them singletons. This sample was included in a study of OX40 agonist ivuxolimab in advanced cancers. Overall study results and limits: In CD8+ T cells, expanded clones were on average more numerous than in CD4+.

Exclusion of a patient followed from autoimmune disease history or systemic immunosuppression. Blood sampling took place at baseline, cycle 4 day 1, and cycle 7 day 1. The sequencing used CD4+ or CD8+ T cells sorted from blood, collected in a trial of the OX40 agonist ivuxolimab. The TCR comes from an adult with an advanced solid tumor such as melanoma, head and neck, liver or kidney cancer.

The CDR3, as DNA: TGCGCCAGCAGTCACGGGGGGACAGGCAACCCACAAATGAACACTGAAGCTTTCTTT. Residues: CASSHGGTGNPQMNTEAFF. The chain has TRBV23-1 and TRBJ1-1, with 8 positions matching TRBD1. TRBV23-1 is assigned to the ORF class and has an uncertain function. Unmatched junction bases numbered 15, after V lost 3 bases and J lost 0 bases. The CDR3 runs to 19 residues.